What follows are 20 T cell receptor beta chains derived from one specimen sequenced in a study of T cells in Graves' hyperthyroidism and ophthalmopathy. The investigators amplified TCR beta CDR3 regions from RNA transcripts. The primer set for the first-round RT-PCR of the TCR CDR3 was HTBI. TCRdb independently ran MiXCR on the multiplex PCR reads; one entry per CDR3 protein. Seen here are under 200,000 distinct CDR3 sequences, just under 9.5% observed once, and the top ten hold over 20%. Specimen: blood. The origin of the receptors is a woman under 30 with Graves' hyperthyroidism that later progressed to Graves' ophthalmopathy.

The chain couples TRBV18 to TRBJ2-5; tentatively, D is TRBD2 (5 bases). CDR1 and CDR2 (germline): KGHSH, LQKENI. Deletions cut 2 bases from V and 5 bases from J, with 9 bases between. CDR3 size: 13 residues. The CDR3 region is CASSPGTGETQYF. CDR3 DNA sequence: TGTGCCAGCTCACCAGGAACGGGGGAGACCCAGTACTTC. The full variable domain, its missing parts supplied by reference TRBV18 and TRBJ2-5, is NAGVMQNPRHLVRRRGQEARLRCSPMKGHSHVYWYRQLPEEGLKFMVYLQKENIIDESGMPKERFSAEFPKEGPSILRIQQVVRGDSAAYFCASSPGTGETQYFGPGTRLLVL.

In this sample, this clonotype turned up a few times. The genes are TRBV7-6 and TRBJ2-6; D gene uncertain. V was trimmed by 2 bases and J by 2 bases, leaving 13 bases between them. Germline-derived CDR1 and CDR2 are SGHVS and FNYEAQ. This CDR3 is built from 17 residues. The CDR3 protein is CASSLFLVRTGANVLTF. In DNA, the CDR3 is TGTGCCAGCAGCTTATTTTTAGTGAGGACTGGGGCCAACGTCCTGACTTTC.

This clonotype was seen at least ten times. DNA of the CDR3: TGTGCCAGCAGCTTAGTAGCCGAGGGACTCAATCAGCCCCAGCATTTT. This codes for CASSLVAEGLNQPQHF. The rearrangement joins TRBV7-8 to TRBJ1-5; TRBD1 might be the D (5 bases). Per the germline V gene, CDR1 is SGHVS and CDR2 is FQNEAQ. Trimming stripped 1 base from V and 3 bases from J, with 13 bases between. The CDR3 covers 16 residues.

This clonotype was observed many times. The chain couples TRBV11-3 to TRBJ2-2, with 7 bases lining up with TRBD1. The CDR3 spans 19 residues. The trim removed 4 bases at V and 3 bases at J, leaving 17 bases unmatched. Germline values: CDR1 SGHNT, CDR2 YENEEA. CDR3 nucleotide sequence: TGTGCCAGCAGCTCCGTTACGGTACAGGGGAAGGGGTACACCGGGGAGCTGTTTTTT. This encodes CASSSVTVQGKGYTGELFF.

This clonotype was observed at least ten times. The rearrangement joins TRBV30 to TRBJ2-1; TRBD1 matches at 9 bases. The J segment lost 7 bases and the V segment lost 3 bases, leaving 4 bases of the junction unmatched. Germline V lookup: CDR1 GTSNPN, CDR2 SVGIG (reference sequence). This CDR3 region has 13 residues. The CDR3 here is CAWSGDRGNEQFF. CDR3 nucleotides: TGTGCCTGGAGCGGAGACAGGGGGAATGAGCAGTTCTTC.

This clonotype was seen at least ten times. V usage is TRBV7-2 and J usage is TRBJ2-1; TRBD2 might be the D (6 bases). The CDR3 extends over 16 amino acids. Trimming removed 5 bases from V and 0 bases from J, with 14 bases in between. Germline CDR1 is SGHTA and CDR2 is FQGNSA. The DNA of the CDR3 is TGTGCCAGCAGCCGAGAGCGGGCTAGCTCCTACAATGAGCAGTTCTTC. Translation: CASSRERASSYNEQFF.

Worth noting for this clonotype: This may be a read error, as it is one base from a much larger clone. This chain joins TRBV7-2 and TRBJ2-7; D is perhaps TRBD1 (6 bases). CDR3 length: 12 residues. Trimming removed 5 bases at V and 5 bases at J, with 10 bases between. Germline CDR1 reads SGHTA; CDR2 reads FQGNSA. The CDR3, as DNA: TGTGCCAGCAGCCGGGACAACCACGAGCAGTACTTC. This translates into CASSRDNHEQYF.

This clonotype was observed at least ten times. V usage is TRBV5-5 and J usage is TRBJ1-4; possibly TRBD1 for D (5 bases). CDR1 is SGHKS, CDR2 YYEKEE, per germline (reference sequence). The CDR3 contains 15 residues. Trimming left V 0 bases short and J 2 bases short, with 8 bases between. This CDR3 is CASSLGGMTNEKLFF. The CDR3 DNA sequence: TGTGCCAGCAGCTTGGGGGGCATGACTAATGAAAAACTGTTTTTT.

This clonotype was seen a few times. The gene calls are TRBV4-1 and TRBJ2-7; D is possibly TRBD1 (6 bases). The V gene lost 4 bases and the J gene lost 3 bases, with 16 bases spanning the gap. In germline, CDR1 is MGHRA, CDR2 YSYEKL. The CDR3 covers 15 residues. The DNA for the CDR3 is TGCGCCAGCAGCCCGACCTCCGGGACAATCTACGAGCAGTACTTC. Translated: CASSPTSGTIYEQYF.

This clonotype has a count of ten or more. This chain uses TRBV18 with TRBJ1-1, with D unclear. V lost 0 bases, J lost 4 bases, and 15 bases lay in between. Germline loops: CDR1 KGHSH, CDR2 LQKENI. This CDR3 comprises 16 residues. CDR3 bases: TGTGCCAGCTCACCACCGATCGGTATTGAGCTCACTGAAGCTTTCTTT. Its protein product is CASSPPIGIELTEAFF.

This clonotype was detected ten times or more. The chain recombines TRBV20-1 with TRBJ1-2; D unclear. V was pared by 0 bases and J by 0 bases, with 11 bases between. The length of the CDR3 is 15 residues. Germline CDR1 is DFQATT and CDR2 is SNEGSKA (reference sequence). CDR3 in DNA: TGCAGTGCTAGAGAACCAGGAGGAGCTAACTATGGCTACACCTTC. Its translation: CSAREPGGANYGYTF.

This clonotype has ten or more counts. The CDR3 here is CSARGQSSNQPQHF. In DNA form, the CDR3 reads TGCAGTGCTAGAGGTCAGAGTAGCAATCAGCCCCAGCATTTT. The chain is built from TRBV20-1 and TRBJ1-5; D uncertain. Germline V gives CDR1 DFQATT, CDR2 SNEGSKA (reference sequence). Trimming took 1 base from V and 0 from J, leaving 7 bases between them. The CDR3 is made up of 14 amino acids.

This clonotype was recorded at least ten times. This rearrangement joins TRBV7-8 to TRBJ2-1; 15 bases map to TRBD2. Germline V gives CDR1 SGHVS, CDR2 FQNEAQ. This CDR3 is built from 15 residues. After removal of 6 bases from V and 10 bases from J, the junction contained 7 bases not matched to a gene. The CDR3: CASRTRGLAGGEQFF. In DNA, the CDR3 is TGTGCCAGCAGGACCAGGGGACTAGCGGGGGGAGAGCAGTTCTTC.

V gene TRBV9 combines with J gene TRBJ1-3; tentative D call: TRBD1 (5 bases). The CDR3 loop spans 17 amino acids. The germline gives CDR1 SGDLS, CDR2 YYNGEE. The V end was cut by 2 bases, the J end by 0 bases, with 15 bases between. The CDR3 bases are TGTGCCAGCAGCGTCCGGGGGGACCGAAGCTCTGGAAACACCATATATTTT. Translation: CASSVRGDRSSGNTIYF.

This clonotype was observed many times. J is TRBJ2-7 and V is TRBV20-1, with 8 positions matching TRBD2. Germline V CDR1 and CDR2: DFQATT, SNEGSKA (reference sequence). Trimming at V came to 1 base and at J to 2 bases, leaving 7 bases not matched to a gene. The CDR3 covers 15 residues. CDR3 region: CSARAPRGGTYEQYF. The CDR3 region has the DNA TGCAGTGCTAGAGCCCCCCGGGGGGGGACCTACGAGCAGTACTTC.

This clonotype was counted at least ten times. Here the CDR3 DNA reads TGTGCCAGCAGCTACCCCTTGAGGGGGCTGAACACCGGGGAGCTGTTTTTT. Amino acid sequence: CASSYPLRGLNTGELFF. V usage is TRBV7-6 and J usage is TRBJ2-2; TRBD1 agrees at 7 bases. CDR3 length equals 17 residues. CDR1 and CDR2 from the germline V gene are SGHVS and FNYEAQ. The trim removed 4 bases at V and 1 base at J, leaving 9 bases unmatched.

Here the CDR3 reads CASSPATGGYNEQFF. CDR3 nucleotide sequence: TGTGCCAGCTCACCCGCCACAGGGGGTTACAATGAGCAGTTCTTC. The chain combines TRBV18 with TRBJ2-1, with 8 bases that match TRBD1. Germline CDR1 reads KGHSH; CDR2 reads LQKENI. The CDR3 length is 15 residues. V dropped 3 bases and J dropped 4; count of bases not matched to a gene: 5.

Comments on this clonotype: With a much larger clone just one base away, this may be a read error. The chain uses TRBV3-1 and TRBJ2-1; TRBD1 agrees at 7 bases. Per germline, CDR1 LGHDT and CDR2 YNNKEL (reference sequence). The CDR3 runs 15 residues. With 1 base clipped from V and 5 bases from J, the junction kept 5 bases outside the gene matches. CDR3 DNA sequence: TGTGCCAGCAGCCAAGGACAGGGCGCCCACAATGAGCAGTTCTTC. Amino acid sequence: CASSQGQGAHNEQFF.

This clonotype was detected many times. The chain recombines TRBV20-1 with TRBJ1-1; perhaps TRBD1 as D (6 bases). Germline CDR1 DFQATT, CDR2 SNEGSKA (reference sequence). V was clipped by 0 bases and J by 3 bases, with 17 bases between them. The CDR3 is 16 amino acids. For the CDR3, the DNA is TGCAGTGCTAGAGATCCAGTAGGCCAGGGGCACACTGAAGCTTTCTTT. Residues: CSARDPVGQGHTEAFF.

J is TRBJ2-5 and V is TRBV20-1; 13 bases align to TRBD2. The CDR3 extends over 16 amino acids. Trimming at V came to 1 base and at J to 5 bases, leaving 7 bases not matched to a gene. The V gene's germline CDR1 is DFQATT and CDR2 SNEGSKA (reference sequence). CDR3 sequence: CSARGLAGGVDETQYF. CDR3 in DNA: TGCAGTGCTAGAGGACTAGCGGGAGGAGTCGATGAGACCCAGTACTTC.